The 8 T cell receptor beta chains listed next were all sequenced from one sample in a study of Tregs in tolerant kidney transplant recipients. The method was immunoSEQ multiplex PCR; TCRdb's version includes in-frame clones alone and lacks a portion of them. Altogether around 63,000 clones are present, 70% to 90% being singletons, with the ten largest covering 2.1%. Sequenced material: Tregs from blood, taken before the transplant. These receptors were taken from a human donor who received a combined kidney and bone marrow transplant.

The chain carries TRBV28 and TRBJ1-1; D call uncertain. The germline CDR1 and CDR2 sequences are MDHEN and SYDVKM. This CDR3 contains 17 residues. Trimming took 3 bases from V and 1 from J, leaving 18 bases between them. The CDR3 DNA reads as TGTGCCAGCAGTTTGCCCGCGACCTATTCCACGAACACTGAAGCTTTCTTT. Translation gives CASSLPATYSTNTEAFF. The full variable domain, in which reference TRBV28 and TRBJ1-1 provide the parts outside the CDR3, is DVKVTQSSRYLVKRTGEKVFLECVQDMDHENMFWYRQDPGLGLRLIYFSYDVKMKEKGDIPEGYSVSREKKERFSLILESASTNQTSMYLCASSLPATYSTNTEAFFGQGTRLTVV.

The gene calls are TRBV10-3 and TRBJ2-4, with D possibly being TRBD1 (5 bases). In germline, CDR1 is ENHRY, CDR2 SYGVKD. The CDR3 is made up of 14 amino acids. The V and J ends lost 4 bases and 0 bases respectively, with 7 bases between them. In DNA, the CDR3 is TGTGCCATCAGTGGAACAGGAGCCAAAAACATTCAGTACTTC. Its protein is CAISGTGAKNIQYF.

This clone showed up just once. This chain uses TRBV5-6 with TRBJ1-2; 8 bases fit TRBD1. This CDR3 is built from 13 residues. V gave up 4 bases and J gave up 8 bases; unmatched junction bases: 7. Germline V gene data show CDR1 as SGHDT and CDR2 as YYEEEE. CDR3 nucleotide sequence: TGTGCCAGCAGCCCAGGGGGCTTGGGAGGCTACACCTTC. This codes for CASSPGGLGGYTF.

This clone was counted a single time. The chain is built from TRBV11-2 and TRBJ1-2; possibly TRBD1 for D (6 bases). V was pared by 8 bases and J by 4 bases, with 26 bases between. Germline V lookup: CDR1 SGHAT, CDR2 FQNNGV. The length of the CDR3 is 17 residues. The CDR3 DNA follows: TGTGCCAGCGGCCTTGATGCGGGGGGCAGAATTGGCTATGGCTACACCTTC. It specifies CASGLDAGGRIGYGYTF.

This rearrangement joins TRBV15 to TRBJ1-1, with D hard to call. The CDR3 contains 13 residues. The V end lost 0 bases, the J end lost 1 base, and 3 bases lay between the germline ends. The germline gives CDR1 LNHNV, CDR2 YYDKDF (reference sequence). The CDR3 coding sequence is TGTGCCACCAGCAGAGATAGGAACACTGAAGCTTTCTTT. Its protein is CATSRDRNTEAFF.

The V and J genes are TRBV27 and TRBJ1-5, with D maybe TRBD1 (5 bases). CDR1 is MNHEY and CDR2 is SMNVEV in the germline V gene (reference sequence). The CDR3 loop spans 14 amino acids. Deletions cut 8 bases from V and 0 bases from J, with 11 bases between. CDR3 sequence reads: CASRGSYSNQPQHF. The CDR3 nucleotides read TGTGCCAGCCGGGGGTCCTATAGCAATCAGCCCCAGCATTTT.

The chain employs TRBV29-1 and TRBJ2-7; a weak D match, TRBD2 (5 bases). Deletions cut 8 bases from V and 0 bases from J, with 11 bases between. The CDR3 covers 12 residues. Germline CDR1 and CDR2: SQVTM and ANQGSEA. The CDR3 region is CSPGLASYEQYF. The CDR3 DNA sequence: TGCAGCCCCGGACTGGCCTCCTACGAGCAGTACTTC.

The chain carries TRBV2 and TRBJ1-4; TRBD1 might be the D (6 bases). V was shortened by 6 bases and J by 1 base, with 15 bases between the two germline ends. CDR1 SNHLY and CDR2 FYNNEI come from the germline V gene. This CDR3 spans 16 amino acids. This CDR3 is CASRMRGAGTNEKLFF. The CDR3 nucleotides are TGTGCCAGCAGGATGAGGGGGGCCGGAACTAATGAAAAACTGTTTTTT.